Presented here are 5 T cell receptor beta chains from one specimen sequenced in a study of blood T cell repertoires in COVID-19. The table came from immunoSEQ multiplex PCR; TCRdb's copy has only in-frame clones and leaves some out. The table shows 250,000 to 350,000 clones, with more than 65% occurring only once. Material for sequencing was peripheral blood. Receptors were obtained from a person aged 70 to 79 with COVID-19, enrolled during active disease.

The genes are TRBV14 and TRBJ2-7; 7 positions agree with TRBD1. Germline CDR1 and CDR2: SGHDN and FVKESK. Trimming removed 4 bases from V and 3 bases from J; junction bases left unmatched: 18. The CDR3 consists of 18 residues. The CDR3: CASSPRTGEGRLVYEQYF. CDR3 nucleotides: TGTGCCAGCAGCCCCAGAACAGGGGAAGGCCGGTTGGTCTACGAGCAGTACTTC.

This clone came up once. V is TRBV21-1 and J is TRBJ1-1; the DNA was not compared with TRBD1, the D call given in the table. TRBV21-1 counts as a pseudogene. There are 18 residues in the CDR3. The CDR3 DNA reads TGTGCCAGCAGCAAAGAGGGCCGACAGGGCTCACAGAACACTGAAGCTTTCTTT. Residues: CASSKEGRQGSQNTEAFF.

CDR3 nucleotide sequence: TGCGCCAGCAGCTTGGGTTCAGGGCCTGAAGCTTTCTTT. Its translation is CASSLGSGPEAFF. The chain is built from TRBV5-1 and TRBJ1-1, with a weak D call TRBD1 (5 bases). Germline CDR1 reads SGHRS; CDR2 reads YFSETQ. V dropped 0 bases and J dropped 6 bases, with 9 bases sitting between them. This CDR3 contains 13 residues.

This chain's CDR3 is CASTGMRGGYEQYF. CDR3 sequence (DNA): TGTGCCAGCACGGGAATGAGAGGGGGCTACGAGCAGTACTTC. The chain joins TRBV2 to TRBJ2-7; a weak D match, TRBD1 (6 bases). The germline V and J ends were trimmed by 7 bases and 3 bases, with 16 bases remaining between them. Germline CDR1 is SNHLY and CDR2 is FYNNEI. The CDR3 loop spans 14 amino acids.

V gene TRBV28 combines with J gene TRBJ2-7; the match to TRBD1 covers 9 bases. CDR3 length: 14 amino acids. The V segment lost 6 bases and the J segment 6 bases; nucleotides outside the gene matches: 9. Germline V CDR1 and CDR2: MDHEN, SYDVKM. The DNA of the CDR3 is TGTGCCAGCAGAAGGGACAGGGAATCGGTCGAGCAGTACTTC. It is translated as CASRRDRESVEQYF.